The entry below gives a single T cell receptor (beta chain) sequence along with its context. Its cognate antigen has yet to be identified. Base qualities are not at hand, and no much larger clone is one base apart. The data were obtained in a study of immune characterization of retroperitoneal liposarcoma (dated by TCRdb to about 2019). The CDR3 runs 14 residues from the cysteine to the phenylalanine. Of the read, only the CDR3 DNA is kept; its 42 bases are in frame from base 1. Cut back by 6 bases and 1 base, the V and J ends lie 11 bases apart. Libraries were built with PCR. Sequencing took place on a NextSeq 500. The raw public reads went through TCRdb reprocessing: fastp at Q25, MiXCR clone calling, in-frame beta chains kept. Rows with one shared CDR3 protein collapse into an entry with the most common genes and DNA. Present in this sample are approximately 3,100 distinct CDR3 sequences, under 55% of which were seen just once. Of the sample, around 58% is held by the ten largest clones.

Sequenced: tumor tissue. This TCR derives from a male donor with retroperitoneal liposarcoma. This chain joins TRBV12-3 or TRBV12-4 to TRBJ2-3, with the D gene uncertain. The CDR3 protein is CASSRLWGTDTQYF. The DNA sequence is TGTGCCAGCAGCCGACTCTGGGGCACAGATACGCAGTATTTT.